The rows below give T cell receptor beta chains drawn from one sample of a study of shared clonotypes between healthy human individuals. Sequenced by immunoSEQ multiplex PCR; TCRdb stores in-frame clones only, minus some. The table has 200,000 to 250,000 clones, over 50% seen once; the top ten hold approximately 12%. Sequencing input: memory CD4+ T cells sorted from blood. These receptors were taken from a man aged 30 to 45 in good health. Each CDR3 is given without its conserved first and last residue.

j_call v_call cdr3_aa
TRBJ2-3 TRBV19 ASSIDFGGGEDTQY
TRBJ2-3 TRBV7-9 ASSLIRGGTDTDTQY
TRBJ1-2 TRBV5-4 ASSAEQGWNGYT
TRBJ1-1 TRBV7-2 ASSPRTGGLSVGAF
TRBJ2-1 TRBV19 ASSKSPVIEGQF
TRBJ2-5 TRBV6-6 ASRSYGQGQTQY
TRBJ2-7 TRBV10-3 AISEFSNPDRYEQY
TRBJ2-3 TRBV29-1 SVNTAGQGTDTQY
TRBJ2-2 TRBV29-1 SGRQGRTGELF
TRBJ2-5 TRBV7-9 ASSPVPGQGGEGTQY
TRBJ1-2 TRBV5-1 ASSVDMNYGYT
TRBJ2-1 TRBV11-1 ASSSTSDKRRSYNEQF